Here is one T cell receptor (beta chain) with its context. The sample belongs to a study of technical replicates of blood from several donors. Sequencing used immunoSEQ multiplex PCR; TCRdb keeps in-frame clones, though not all of them. The profile shows about 56,000 clones, about 95% of them singletons. V lost 6 bases and J lost 7, with 15 bases in between. The CDR3 contains 14 residues. The germline V gene has CDR1 MNHEY and CDR2 SMNVEV (reference sequence). V gene TRBV27 combines with J gene TRBJ2-2, with D possibly TRBD2 on 6 matching bases. The clonotype comes from a human donor in good health. Some clones in this sample may be carry-over from other donors' samples. The sample was PBMCs. The CDR3 coding sequence is TGTGCCAGCAGCGATATGACAGCGGGCGGGGAGCTGTTTTTT. This codes for CASSDMTAGGELFF.